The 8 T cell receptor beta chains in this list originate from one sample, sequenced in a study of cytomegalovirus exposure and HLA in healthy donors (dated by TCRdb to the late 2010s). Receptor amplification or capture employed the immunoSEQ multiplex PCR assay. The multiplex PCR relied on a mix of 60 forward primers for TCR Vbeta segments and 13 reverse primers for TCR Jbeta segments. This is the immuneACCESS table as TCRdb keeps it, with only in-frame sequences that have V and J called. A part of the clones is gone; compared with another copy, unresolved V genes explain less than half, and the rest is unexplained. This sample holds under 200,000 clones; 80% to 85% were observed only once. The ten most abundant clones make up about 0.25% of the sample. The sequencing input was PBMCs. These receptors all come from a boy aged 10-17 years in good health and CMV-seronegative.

The CDR3 is CASSRKTGVSTDTQYF. CDR3 DNA sequence: TGTGCCAGCAGCCGTAAGACAGGGGTGAGCACAGATACGCAGTATTTT. The V call is TRBV6-6, the J call TRBJ2-3, with TRBD1 matching 8 bases. Trimming took 6 bases from V and 0 from J; bases not matched to a gene: 8. There are 16 residues in the CDR3. The germline CDR1 and CDR2 sequences are MNHNY and SVGAGI (reference sequence).

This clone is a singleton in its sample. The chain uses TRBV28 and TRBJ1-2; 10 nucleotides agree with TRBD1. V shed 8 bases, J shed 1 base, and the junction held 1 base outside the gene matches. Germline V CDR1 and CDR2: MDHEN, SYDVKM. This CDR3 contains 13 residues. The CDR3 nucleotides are TGTGCCAGCCGGGACAGGGGTAACTATGGCTACACCTTC. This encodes CASRDRGNYGYTF.

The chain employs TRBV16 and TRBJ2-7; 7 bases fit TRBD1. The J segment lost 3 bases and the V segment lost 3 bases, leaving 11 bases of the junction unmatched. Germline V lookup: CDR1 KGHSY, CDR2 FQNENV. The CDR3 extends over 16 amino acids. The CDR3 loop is CASSHSRPTGNYEQYF. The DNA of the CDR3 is TGTGCCAGCAGCCATTCACGTCCGACAGGGAACTACGAGCAGTACTTC.

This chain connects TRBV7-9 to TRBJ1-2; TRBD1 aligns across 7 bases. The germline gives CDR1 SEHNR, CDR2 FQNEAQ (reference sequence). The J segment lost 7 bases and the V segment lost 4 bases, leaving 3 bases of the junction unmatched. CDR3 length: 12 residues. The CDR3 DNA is TGTGCCAGCAGCTCGACAGGGCTTGGCTACACCTTC. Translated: CASSSTGLGYTF.

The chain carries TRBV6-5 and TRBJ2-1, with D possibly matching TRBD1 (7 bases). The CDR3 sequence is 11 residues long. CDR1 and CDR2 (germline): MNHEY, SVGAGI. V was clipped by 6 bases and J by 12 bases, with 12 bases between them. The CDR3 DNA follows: TGTGCCAGCAGCCAGGGGGGAGGGCAGTTCTTC. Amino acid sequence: CASSQGGGQFF.

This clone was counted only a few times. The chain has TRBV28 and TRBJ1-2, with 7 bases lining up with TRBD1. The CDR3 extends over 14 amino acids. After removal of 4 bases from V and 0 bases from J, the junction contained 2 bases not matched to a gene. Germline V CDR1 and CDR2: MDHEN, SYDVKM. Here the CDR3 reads CASSWTGANYGYTF. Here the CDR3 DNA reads TGTGCCAGCAGTTGGACAGGAGCTAACTATGGCTACACCTTC.

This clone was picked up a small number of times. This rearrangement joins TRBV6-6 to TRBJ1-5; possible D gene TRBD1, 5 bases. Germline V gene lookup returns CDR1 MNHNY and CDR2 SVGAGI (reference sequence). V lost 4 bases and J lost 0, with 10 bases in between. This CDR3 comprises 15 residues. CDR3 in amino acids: CASSSTEYSNQPQHF. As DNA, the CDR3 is TGTGCCAGCAGTTCGACAGAATATAGCAATCAGCCCCAGCATTTT.

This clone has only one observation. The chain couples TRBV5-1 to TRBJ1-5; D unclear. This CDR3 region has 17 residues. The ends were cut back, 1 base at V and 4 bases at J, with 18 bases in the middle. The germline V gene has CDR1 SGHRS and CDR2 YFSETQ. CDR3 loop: CASSLYPGSTENQPQHF. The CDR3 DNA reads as TGCGCCAGCAGCTTGTACCCAGGCAGCACCGAAAATCAGCCCCAGCATTTT.